These T cell receptor beta chains were read from a single sample in a study of blood T cell repertoires in COVID-19. Here immunoSEQ multiplex PCR was the method, and the copy in TCRdb shows in-frame clones only, minus some. The sample includes about 290,000 clones, 70% to 90% seen only once; the top ten take 4% to 5%. What was sequenced was peripheral blood. Every receptor here comes from a woman between 50 and 59 years old with active or convalescent COVID-19. Both conserved end residues are part of each CDR3. Fields, in order: J gene, V gene, D gene, clone size, CDR3 protein, CDR3 DNA. D genes are given only for firm matches. A row's size may be missing; if present it is once, few, many or a size class.

j_call: TRBJ2-7; v_call: TRBV7-3; d_call: -; clone_size: -; cdr3_aa: CASSRKKTGPYWYEQYF; cdr3_nt: TGTGCCAGCAGCCGAAAAAAAACAGGGCCTTACTGGTACGAGCAGTACTTC
j_call: TRBJ2-2; v_call: TRBV19; d_call: -; clone_size: -; cdr3_aa: CASRIPGVSTGELFF; cdr3_nt: TGTGCCAGTAGGATCCCCGGGGTTAGTACCGGGGAGCTGTTTTTT
j_call: TRBJ1-1; v_call: TRBV6-6; d_call: -; clone_size: -; cdr3_aa: CASSPFKGVPNTEAFF; cdr3_nt: TGTGCCAGCAGTCCGTTTAAAGGGGTGCCGAACACTGAAGCTTTCTTT
j_call: TRBJ2-6; v_call: TRBV5-6; d_call: TRBD1; clone_size: -; cdr3_aa: CASSGTGRGANVLTF; cdr3_nt: TGTGCCAGCAGCGGGACAGGGAGAGGGGCCAACGTCCTGACTTTC
j_call: TRBJ2-2; v_call: TRBV19; d_call: -; clone_size: -; cdr3_aa: CASSPDSSAGELFF; cdr3_nt: TGTGCCAGTAGTCCGGACAGTAGTGCCGGGGAGCTGTTTTTT
j_call: TRBJ1-1; v_call: TRBV28; d_call: TRBD1; clone_size: -; cdr3_aa: CASSGQGEETEAFF; cdr3_nt: TGTGCCAGCAGTGGACAGGGTGAGGAAACTGAAGCTTTCTTT
j_call: TRBJ2-7; v_call: TRBV5-6; d_call: -; clone_size: -; cdr3_aa: CASSLITAPYEQYF; cdr3_nt: TGTGCCAGCAGCTTGATCACAGCACCCTACGAGCAGTACTTC
j_call: TRBJ2-1; v_call: TRBV12-5; d_call: -; clone_size: -; cdr3_aa: CASGPPGTPNNEQFF; cdr3_nt: TGTGCTAGTGGTCCGCCCGGGACACCCAACAATGAGCAGTTCTTC
j_call: TRBJ1-1; v_call: TRBV14; d_call: -; clone_size: -; cdr3_aa: CASSQEDRMNTEAFF; cdr3_nt: TGTGCCAGCAGCCAAGAAGACAGGATGAACACTGAAGCTTTCTTT
j_call: TRBJ2-3; v_call: TRBV7-2; d_call: TRBD2; clone_size: once; cdr3_aa: CASNDVGRLAGAIDTQYF; cdr3_nt: TGTGCCAGCAACGACGTGGGGCGACTAGCGGGGGCTATAGATACGCAGTATTTT
j_call: TRBJ1-2; v_call: TRBV2; d_call: -; clone_size: -; cdr3_aa: CASSRSTGLANGYTF; cdr3_nt: TGTGCCAGCAGCCGCTCGACAGGCTTGGCGAACGGCTACACCTTC
j_call: TRBJ1-4; v_call: TRBV19; d_call: TRBD1; clone_size: -; cdr3_aa: CASSLLRDSNEKLFF; cdr3_nt: TGTGCCAGTAGTCTCCTCCGGGACAGTAATGAAAAACTGTTTTTT
j_call: TRBJ2-1; v_call: TRBV27; d_call: -; clone_size: -; cdr3_aa: CASSSILTYNEQFF; cdr3_nt: TGTGCCAGCAGTTCTATCCTTACCTACAATGAGCAGTTCTTC
j_call: TRBJ2-3; v_call: TRBV25-1; d_call: TRBD1; clone_size: -; cdr3_aa: CASSGWTGQGDGDTQYF; cdr3_nt: TGTGCCAGCAGTGGTTGGACAGGCCAGGGGGATGGAGATACGCAGTATTTT
j_call: TRBJ1-2; v_call: TRBV6-5; d_call: -; clone_size: -; cdr3_aa: CATSPTATNYGYTF; cdr3_nt: TGTGCCACTTCTCCTACTGCCACTAACTATGGCTACACCTTC
j_call: TRBJ1-4; v_call: TRBV6-5; d_call: -; clone_size: once; cdr3_aa: CASSYHYNEKLFF; cdr3_nt: TGTGCCAGCAGTTACCACTACAATGAAAAACTGTTTTTT
j_call: TRBJ2-6; v_call: TRBV10-3; d_call: TRBD1; clone_size: few; cdr3_aa: CAIGRGQGARGANVLTF; cdr3_nt: TGTGCCATCGGTCGAGGACAGGGGGCGCGGGGGGCCAACGTCCTGACTTTC
j_call: TRBJ1-6; v_call: TRBV28; d_call: TRBD1; clone_size: -; cdr3_aa: CASSLIGGQVRNSPLHF; cdr3_nt: TGTGCCAGCAGTTTAATAGGGGGCCAGGTCAGGAATTCACCCCTCCACTTT
j_call: TRBJ2-1; v_call: TRBV7-2; d_call: TRBD1; clone_size: -; cdr3_aa: CASSRGPFPLGSYNEQFF; cdr3_nt: TGTGCCAGCAGCAGGGGGCCTTTCCCTCTAGGGTCCTACAATGAGCAGTTCTTC
j_call: TRBJ2-3; v_call: TRBV6-5; d_call: -; clone_size: -; cdr3_aa: CASSYRRDRADTQYF; cdr3_nt: TGTGCCAGCAGTTACAGGCGGGATCGCGCAGATACGCAGTATTTT
j_call: TRBJ1-2; v_call: TRBV12-5; d_call: -; clone_size: few; cdr3_aa: CASGLLLTGGGGYTF; cdr3_nt: TGTGCTAGTGGTTTGCTATTGACAGGAGGAGGTGGCTACACCTTC
j_call: TRBJ2-5; v_call: TRBV19; d_call: -; clone_size: -; cdr3_aa: CASAFQGQETQYF; cdr3_nt: TGTGCCAGCGCTTTCCAGGGGCAAGAGACCCAGTACTTC
j_call: TRBJ2-1; v_call: TRBV5-6; d_call: TRBD2; clone_size: once; cdr3_aa: CASSLRTSGADNEQFF; cdr3_nt: TGTGCCAGCAGCCTGAGGACTAGCGGAGCTGACAATGAGCAGTTCTTC
j_call: TRBJ2-7; v_call: TRBV28; d_call: TRBD2; clone_size: -; cdr3_aa: CASSRTGTIYEQYF; cdr3_nt: TGTGCCAGCAGTCGGACCGGGACTATTTACGAGCAGTACTTC
j_call: TRBJ2-2; v_call: TRBV11-2; d_call: TRBD2; clone_size: -; cdr3_aa: CASSTRLAEGGELFF; cdr3_nt: TGTGCCAGCAGCACCCGACTAGCCGAAGGCGGGGAGCTGTTTTTT
j_call: TRBJ1-4; v_call: TRBV7-9; d_call: -; clone_size: -; cdr3_aa: CASSLGRWLNEKLFF; cdr3_nt: TGTGCCAGCAGCTTAGGGCGGTGGCTTAATGAAAAACTGTTTTTT
j_call: TRBJ2-3; v_call: TRBV5-4; d_call: -; clone_size: once; cdr3_aa: CASSPWTQTPTDTQYF; cdr3_nt: TGTGCCAGCAGCCCCTGGACTCAGACCCCCACAGATACGCAGTATTTT
j_call: TRBJ2-1; v_call: TRBV4-1; d_call: -; clone_size: -; cdr3_aa: CASRERRNEQFF; cdr3_nt: TGCGCCAGCAGGGAGCGTCGGAATGAGCAGTTCTTC
j_call: TRBJ1-2; v_call: TRBV28; d_call: -; clone_size: -; cdr3_aa: CASSLRREGGYTF; cdr3_nt: TGTGCCAGCAGTTTACGCAGGGAAGGTGGCTACACCTTC
j_call: TRBJ1-4; v_call: TRBV18; d_call: -; clone_size: -; cdr3_aa: CASSPRGDEKLFF; cdr3_nt: TGTGCCAGCTCACCCCGGGGGGATGAAAAACTGTTTTTT
j_call: TRBJ2-5; v_call: TRBV19; d_call: -; clone_size: -; cdr3_aa: CASSTPRGGMTETQYF; cdr3_nt: TGTGCCAGTAGTACCCCCCGAGGAGGGATGACAGAGACCCAGTACTTC
j_call: TRBJ1-2; v_call: TRBV15; d_call: -; clone_size: -; cdr3_aa: CATSRQGNKNYGYTF; cdr3_nt: TGTGCCACCAGCAGACAGGGGAATAAGAACTATGGCTACACCTTC
j_call: TRBJ1-4; v_call: TRBV7-2; d_call: TRBD1; clone_size: once; cdr3_aa: CASSSRTGTEKLFF; cdr3_nt: TGTGCCAGCAGCTCTCGGACAGGGACGGAAAAACTGTTTTTT
j_call: TRBJ1-1; v_call: TRBV7-6; d_call: -; clone_size: -; cdr3_aa: CASSLAPPRADTEAFF; cdr3_nt: TGTGCCAGCAGCTTAGCCCCTCCCAGGGCTGACACTGAAGCTTTCTTT
j_call: TRBJ1-2; v_call: TRBV28; d_call: TRBD1; clone_size: -; cdr3_aa: CASSGQAGGYTF; cdr3_nt: TGTGCCAGCAGTGGACAGGCAGGTGGCTACACCTTC
j_call: TRBJ1-5; v_call: TRBV30; d_call: -; clone_size: -; cdr3_aa: CAWSLAGRVGQPQHF; cdr3_nt: TGTGCCTGGAGTCTCGCGGGGAGGGTAGGTCAGCCCCAGCATTTT
j_call: TRBJ2-7; v_call: TRBV4-2; d_call: TRBD2; clone_size: once; cdr3_aa: CASSQVLASGSYEQYF; cdr3_nt: TGTGCCAGCAGCCAAGTCTTGGCTAGCGGGAGTTACGAGCAGTACTTC
j_call: TRBJ2-7; v_call: TRBV5-1; d_call: -; clone_size: -; cdr3_aa: CASSWDLRGRSPEQYF; cdr3_nt: TGCGCCAGCAGCTGGGACCTAAGAGGGAGGAGTCCCGAGCAGTACTTC
j_call: TRBJ2-7; v_call: TRBV4-1; d_call: TRBD2; clone_size: -; cdr3_aa: CASSHAIAGGTYEQYF; cdr3_nt: TGCGCCAGCAGCCATGCGATAGCGGGAGGGACCTACGAGCAGTACTTC
j_call: TRBJ1-1; v_call: TRBV2; d_call: -; clone_size: -; cdr3_aa: CASMRNPGVNTEAFF; cdr3_nt: TGTGCCAGCATGAGGAATCCCGGGGTGAACACTGAAGCTTTCTTT
j_call: TRBJ1-1; v_call: TRBV27; d_call: TRBD1; clone_size: -; cdr3_aa: CASSRQGARNTEAFF; cdr3_nt: TGTGCCAGCAGTCGGCAGGGGGCGAGAAACACTGAAGCTTTCTTT
j_call: TRBJ2-4; v_call: TRBV12-5; d_call: -; clone_size: once; cdr3_aa: CASGLGGTKNIQYF; cdr3_nt: TGTGCTAGTGGTTTGGGAGGGACCAAAAACATTCAGTACTTC
j_call: TRBJ1-5; v_call: TRBV7-2; d_call: -; clone_size: -; cdr3_aa: CASSHPGRNQPQHF; cdr3_nt: TGTGCCAGCAGCCATCCAGGTCGCAATCAGCCCCAGCATTTT
j_call: TRBJ1-3; v_call: TRBV30; d_call: -; clone_size: -; cdr3_aa: CAWTWASAGNTIYF; cdr3_nt: TGTGCCTGGACTTGGGCATCCGCTGGAAACACCATATATTTT
j_call: TRBJ2-7; v_call: TRBV7-2; d_call: TRBD2; clone_size: -; cdr3_aa: CASSSASGRHYEQYF; cdr3_nt: TGTGCCAGCAGCTCTGCTAGCGGGAGGCACTACGAGCAGTACTTC
j_call: TRBJ2-7; v_call: TRBV7-2; d_call: -; clone_size: once; cdr3_aa: CASSLGAYEQYF; cdr3_nt: TGTGCCAGCAGCTTGGGAGCCTACGAGCAGTACTTC
j_call: TRBJ2-1; v_call: TRBV6-5; d_call: -; clone_size: -; cdr3_aa: CASSSRFFSSDTGQFF; cdr3_nt: TGTGCCAGCAGTTCCCGGTTTTTCAGCTCCGATACGGGGCAGTTCTTC
j_call: TRBJ1-5; v_call: TRBV7-9; d_call: -; clone_size: -; cdr3_aa: CASSLLGANQPQHF; cdr3_nt: TGTGCCAGCAGCTTATTGGGGGCGAATCAGCCCCAGCATTTT